These 15 T cell receptor beta chains originate from one sample sequenced in a study of shared clonotypes between healthy human individuals. Selected positively for CCR7 and CD45RO-negative, naive CD8 cells excluded terminally differentiated effector memory CD45RA+ cells. The data were produced by immunoSEQ multiplex PCR, yet TCRdb's version contains in-frame clones alone and is incomplete. Here the sample spans about 2 million clones, about 95% being singletons. Sequencing was done on a sample of naive CD8+ T cells sorted from blood. The receptors were sampled from a man between 18 and 29 years old in good health.

V gene TRBV18 combines with J gene TRBJ2-7; weak D call: TRBD1 (6 bases). This CDR3 contains 15 residues. In germline, CDR1 is KGHSH, CDR2 LQKENI. The germline V and J ends were trimmed by 3 bases and 2 bases, with 14 bases remaining between them. CDR3 loop: CASSPQQGQPYEQYF. The CDR3 DNA sequence: TGTGCCAGCTCACCCCAGCAGGGGCAACCCTACGAGCAGTACTTC.

V is TRBV6-5 and J is TRBJ2-7; 11 bases align to TRBD1. From germline, CDR1 is MNHEY and CDR2 SVGAGI. This CDR3 comprises 16 residues. V was pared by 2 bases and J by 5 bases, with 8 bases of the junction left unmatched. The CDR3 DNA is TGTGCCAGCAGTTACGCCGGGACAGGGGGTATTAACGAGCAGTACTTC. Its protein product is CASSYAGTGGINEQYF.

There are a few counts of this clone. A much larger clonotype is one base distant, so this may be a read error. In the same sample, other DNA sequences code for this CDR3. The rearrangement links TRBV9 to TRBJ1-1, with D unresolved. CDR1 SGDLS and CDR2 YYNGEE come from the germline V gene. This CDR3 spans 13 amino acids. V lost 0 bases and J lost 4, with 7 bases in between. The CDR3 is CASSVGWGTEAFF. CDR3 in DNA: TGTGCCAGCAGCGTAGGCTGGGGCACTGAAGCTTTCTTT.

V and J are TRBV28 and TRBJ1-3; D not resolved. V was pared by 3 bases and J by 0 bases, with 6 bases between. This CDR3 has 14 residues. Germline V gene sequence: CDR1 MDHEN, CDR2 SYDVKM. The CDR3 protein is CASSFAYSGNTIYF. In DNA, the CDR3 is TGTGCCAGCAGTTTCGCCTACTCTGGAAACACCATATATTTT.

V gene TRBV5-1 combines with J gene TRBJ2-3; D perhaps matches TRBD2 (6 bases). The V gene lost 2 bases and the J gene lost 6 bases, with 16 bases spanning the gap. CDR1 and CDR2 (germline): SGHRS, YFSETQ. The CDR3 runs to 15 residues. In DNA form, the CDR3 reads TGCGCCAGCAGCTTCGGGGGAGACGGGTACGATACGCAGTATTTT. Protein product: CASSFGGDGYDTQYF. The variable domain in full, with the rest retrieved from reference TRBV5-1 and TRBJ2-3, is KAGVTQTPRYLIKTRGQQVTLSCSPISGHRSVSWYQQTPGQGLQFLFEYFSETQRNKGNFPGRFSGRQFSNSRSEMNVSTLELGDSALYLCASSFGGDGYDTQYFGPGTRLTVL.

The chain joins TRBV7-6 to TRBJ2-1; no clear D gene. CDR1 is SGHVS and CDR2 is FNYEAQ in the germline V gene. The CDR3 extends over 16 amino acids. The V end was cut by 1 base, the J end by 0 bases, with 10 bases between. The CDR3 bases are TGTGCCAGCAGCTTAGTGGCGTTTAGCTCCTACAATGAGCAGTTCTTC. It codes for CASSLVAFSSYNEQFF.

The rearrangement joins TRBV19 to TRBJ2-7; tentative D call: TRBD1 (8 bases). The CDR3 loop spans 14 amino acids. Trimming left V 4 bases short and J 6 bases short, with 16 bases between. CDR1 is LNHDA and CDR2 is SQIVND in the germline V gene (reference sequence). For the CDR3, the DNA is TGTGCCAGTAGTACGACAGGGGAGGGCCTCGAGCAGTACTTC. It is translated as CASSTTGEGLEQYF.

With regard to this clone: The same CDR3 is also encoded by other DNA sequences in this sample. The rearrangement uses TRBV10-1 and TRBJ2-7; possible D gene TRBD1, 6 bases. Germline V gene sequence: CDR1 WNHNN, CDR2 SYGVQD (reference sequence). The length of the CDR3 is 13 residues. Trimming took 3 bases from V and 1 from J, leaving 7 bases between them. In DNA form, the CDR3 reads TGCGCCAGCAGTGATAGGGGGTCCTACGAGCAGTACTTC. Its translation: CASSDRGSYEQYF.

The chain joins TRBV4-1 to TRBJ2-7, with no clear D. The CDR3 spans 14 residues. V was cut by 2 bases and J by 0 bases, with 8 bases left in between. Germline V gene sequence: CDR1 MGHRA, CDR2 YSYEKL. The CDR3 region has the DNA TGCGCCAGCAGCCAAAGTCCCAGCTCCTACGAGCAGTACTTC. Its protein is CASSQSPSSYEQYF.

This clone was recorded once. The chain couples TRBV6-1 to TRBJ2-1; D unclear. V lost 8 bases and J 4 bases, leaving 12 bases between the germline ends. The CDR3 spans 13 residues. CDR1 is MNHNS, CDR2 SASEGT, per germline. CDR3: CASPSELYNEQFF. For the CDR3, the DNA is TGTGCCAGCCCAAGTGAGCTATACAATGAGCAGTTCTTC.

The V and J genes are TRBV2 and TRBJ2-3, with unresolved D. The CDR3 contains 10 residues. From germline, CDR1 is SNHLY and CDR2 FYNNEI. Trimming took 4 bases from V and 7 from J, leaving 3 bases between them. The CDR3 DNA sequence: TGTGCCAGCAGTGGAAATACGCAGTATTTT. The encoded protein is CASSGNTQYF. Full variable domain (missing parts from reference TRBV2 and TRBJ2-3): EPEVTQTPSHQVTQMGQEVILRCVPISNHLYFYWYRQILGQKVEFLVSFYNNEISEKSEIFDDQFSVERPDGSNFTLKIRSTKLEDSAMYFCASSGNTQYFGPGTRLTVL.

This chain connects TRBV5-4 to TRBJ2-7, with 8 bases lining up with TRBD1. Germline V gene data show CDR1 as SGHNT and CDR2 as YYREEE (reference sequence). V lost 4 bases, J lost 0 bases, and 6 bases stayed unmatched. This CDR3 has 15 residues. CDR3 in amino acids: CASSHKGQDSYEQYF. The CDR3 region has the DNA TGTGCCAGCAGCCACAAGGGACAGGACTCCTACGAGCAGTACTTC. The full variable domain, in which reference TRBV5-4 and TRBJ2-7 provide the parts outside the CDR3, is ETGVTQSPTHLIKTRGQQVTLRCSSQSGHNTVSWYQQALGQGPQFIFQYYREEENGRGNFPPRFSGLQFPNYSSELNVNALELDDSALYLCASSHKGQDSYEQYFGPGTRLTVT.

The chain joins TRBV27 to TRBJ1-1, with 8 bases matching TRBD1. The CDR3 consists of 17 residues. The V gene end was trimmed by 0 bases and the J gene end by 4 bases; junction bases not matched to a gene: 10. CDR1 is MNHEY and CDR2 is SMNVEV in the germline V gene (reference sequence). The CDR3 DNA follows: TGTGCCAGCAGTTTATCGGGGGAGACAGGGGCGCTCACTGAAGCTTTCTTT. Its protein is CASSLSGETGALTEAFF.

In this sample, this clone turned up a few times. Other nucleotide sequences in the sample specify the same CDR3. The genes are TRBV5-4 and TRBJ1-1, with a possible D match to TRBD1 (5 bases). The CDR3 runs 12 residues. CDR1 is SGHNT, CDR2 YYREEE, per germline (reference sequence). V lost 4 bases, J lost 1 base, and 5 bases lay in between. The CDR3 DNA follows: TGTGCCAGCAGCGGGGGGAACACTGAAGCTTTCTTT. It encodes CASSGGNTEAFF.

The chain carries TRBV4-3 and TRBJ2-1, with TRBD2 matching over 12 bases. Trimming took 1 base from V and 9 from J; bases not matched to a gene: 7. CDR1 is LGHNA, CDR2 YSLEER, per germline. This CDR3 has 16 amino acids. In DNA form, the CDR3 reads TGCGCCAGCAGCCAAGTAACTACTAGCGGGAGGAGTGAGCAGTTCTTC. Its protein product is CASSQVTTSGRSEQFF.